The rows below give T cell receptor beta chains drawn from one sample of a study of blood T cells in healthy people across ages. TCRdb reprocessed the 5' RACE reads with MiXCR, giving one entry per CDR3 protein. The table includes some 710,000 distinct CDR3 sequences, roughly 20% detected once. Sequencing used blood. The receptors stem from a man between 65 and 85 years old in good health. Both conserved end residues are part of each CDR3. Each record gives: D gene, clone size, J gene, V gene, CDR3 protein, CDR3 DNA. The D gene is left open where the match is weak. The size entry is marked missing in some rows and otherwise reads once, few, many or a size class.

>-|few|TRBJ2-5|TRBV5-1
CASSLERSETQYF
TGCGCCAGCAGCTTGGAGAGGTCGGAGACCCAGTACTTC
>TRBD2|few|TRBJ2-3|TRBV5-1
CASRPVAGEVTDTQYF
TGCGCCAGCAGACCCGTAGCGGGGGAGGTGACAGATACGCAGTATTTT
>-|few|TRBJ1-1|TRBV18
CASSPMGSGNTEAFF
TGTGCCAGCTCCCCAATGGGGTCGGGGAACACTGAAGCTTTCTTT
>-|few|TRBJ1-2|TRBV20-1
CSARAGAGGDHYGYTF
TGCAGTGCTAGAGCCGGGGCGGGTGGAGACCACTATGGCTACACCTTC
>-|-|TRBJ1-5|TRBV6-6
CASSGGGGKQPQHF
TGTGCCAGCAGTGGGGGGGGAGGTAAACAGCCCCAGCATTTT
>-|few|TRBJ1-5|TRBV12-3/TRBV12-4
CASRPAGTGQPQHF
TGTGCCAGCAGGCCCGCAGGGACGGGTCAGCCCCAGCATTTT
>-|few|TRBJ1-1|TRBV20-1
CSARDLVNTEAFF
TGCAGTGCTAGAGATTTGGTGAACACTGAAGCTTTCTTT
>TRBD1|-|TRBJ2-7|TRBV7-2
CASSLATGTGLYEQYF
TGTGCCAGTAGCTTAGCCACCGGGACAGGGCTCTACGAGCAGTACTTC
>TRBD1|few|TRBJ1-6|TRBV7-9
CASSQDRGKADYNSPLHF
TGTGCCAGCAGCCAGGACAGGGGTAAAGCGGACTATAATTCACCCCTCCACTTT
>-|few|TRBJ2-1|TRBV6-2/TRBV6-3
CASSYLFRLHLPNEQFF
TGTGCCAGCAGTTACCTCTTTCGGCTGCATCTCCCCAATGAGCAGTTCTTC
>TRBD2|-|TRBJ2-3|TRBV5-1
CASSSGLAGVTDTQYF
TGCGCCAGCAGCTCTGGACTAGCGGGGGTCACAGATACGCAGTATTTT
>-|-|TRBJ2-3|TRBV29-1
CSVGAGSTDTQYF
TGCAGCGTTGGTGCTGGAAGCACAGATACGCAGTATTTT
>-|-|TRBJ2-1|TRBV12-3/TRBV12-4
CASSFGKPSGEFF
TGTGCCAGCAGTTTTGGTAAGCCCAGTGGAGAGTTCTTC
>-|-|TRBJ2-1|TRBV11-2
CASSSLGKGLYNEQFF
TGTGCCAGCAGCTCCCTCGGGAAGGGGCTCTACAATGAGCAGTTCTTC
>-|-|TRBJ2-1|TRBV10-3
CAIREQGPDEQFF
TGTGCCATCAGGGAACAGGGTCCGGATGAGCAGTTCTTC
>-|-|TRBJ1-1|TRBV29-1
CSVEEPLDRNTEAFF
TGCAGCGTTGAAGAACCCCTCGACAGGAACACTGAAGCTTTCTTT
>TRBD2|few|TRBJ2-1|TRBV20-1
CSASWGTRGFDEQFF
TGCAGTGCTAGCTGGGGGACTAGGGGATTCGATGAGCAGTTCTTC
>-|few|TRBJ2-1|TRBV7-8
CASSPPTGFTYNEQFF
TGTGCCAGCAGCCCTCCGACAGGCTTTACCTACAATGAGCAGTTCTTC
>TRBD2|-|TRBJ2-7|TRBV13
CASSFPAGGFYEQYF
TGTGCCAGCAGCTTTCCAGCGGGGGGATTCTACGAGCAGTACTTC
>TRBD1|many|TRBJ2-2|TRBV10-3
CAIKRTGDNTGELFF
TGTGCCATCAAAAGGACAGGAGATAACACCGGGGAGCTGTTTTTT
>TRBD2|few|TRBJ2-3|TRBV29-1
CSVTGLARDTQYF
TGCAGCGTTACGGGACTAGCGCGGGATACGCAGTATTTT
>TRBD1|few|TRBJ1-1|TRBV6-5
CASSYETGATEAFF
TGTGCCAGCAGTTACGAGACAGGGGCAACTGAAGCTTTCTTT
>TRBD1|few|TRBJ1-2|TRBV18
CASSANQGDGYTF
TGTGCCAGCTCAGCTAATCAGGGGGATGGCTACACCTTC
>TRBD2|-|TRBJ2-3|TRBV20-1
CSASLYSSGGTDTQYF
TGCAGTGCTAGTTTGTATTCCAGCGGGGGCACAGATACGCAGTATTTT
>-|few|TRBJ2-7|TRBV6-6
CASSYPETDEQYF
TGTGCCAGCAGTTACCCTGAGACAGACGAGCAGTACTTC
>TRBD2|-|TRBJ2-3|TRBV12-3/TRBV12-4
CASSLARLAGVTDTQYF
TGTGCCAGCAGTTTAGCGCGACTAGCGGGGGTCACAGATACGCAGTATTTT
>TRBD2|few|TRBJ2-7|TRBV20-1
CSARVGAGYHEQYF
TGCAGTGCTAGAGTTGGAGCGGGGTACCACGAGCAGTACTTC
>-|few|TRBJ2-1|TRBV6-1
CASSALRPPGEQFF
TGTGCCAGCAGTGCCCTCCGCCCACCGGGTGAGCAGTTCTTC
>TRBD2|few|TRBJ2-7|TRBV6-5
CASSYGRGVAYGQYF
TGTGCCAGCAGTTACGGGCGGGGGGTAGCCTACGGGCAGTACTTC
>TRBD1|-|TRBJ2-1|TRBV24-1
CATSDRTGSRNEQFF
TGTGCCACCAGTGACCGGACAGGGTCACGGAATGAGCAGTTCTTC
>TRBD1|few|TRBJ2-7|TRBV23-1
CASSQLPRDRVPYEQYF
TGCGCCAGCAGTCAATTACCCCGGGACAGGGTTCCCTACGAGCAGTACTTC
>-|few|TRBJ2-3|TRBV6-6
CASSYAKGLDAQYF
TGTGCCAGCAGTTACGCGAAGGGGCTCGATGCGCAGTATTTT
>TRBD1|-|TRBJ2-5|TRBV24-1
CATRGTGEETQYF
TGTGCCACTAGAGGGACAGGGGAAGAGACCCAGTACTTC
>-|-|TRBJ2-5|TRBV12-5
CASGFPQEYQETQYF
TGTGCTAGTGGTTTTCCACAGGAGTACCAAGAGACCCAGTACTTC
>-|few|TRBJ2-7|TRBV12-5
CASGFSREQYF
TGTGCTAGTGGTTTCAGCCGTGAGCAGTACTTC